This T cell receptor (beta chain) derives from a study of identical twins (TCRdb year 2016). About the investigation overall: The study deep-sequenced TCR alpha and beta repertoires from monozygotic twins, unrelated adults of various ages and cord blood to test whether fetal clonotypes persist. To rule out contamination, the twin experiments were replicated at different times with different library preparation protocols.

The library relied on 5' RACE. Sequenced using an Illumina HiSeq 2000. Template switching introduced a universal primer binding site; the final cDNA contained a unique molecular identifier, enabling accurate counting of TCR cDNA molecules. Specific primers in the conserved constant-segment region were used to synthesize first-strand cDNA for the TCR alpha and beta chains. To control for contamination, each cDNA library was double barcoded with a SMART-Mk sample barcode plus Illumina barcodes. TruSeq adapter sequences and Illumina sample barcodes were added in two successive PCR steps. TCR alpha and beta cDNA libraries were sequenced on the Illumina HiSeq platform with custom primers. In the original analysis: Unique molecular identifiers were extracted from raw reads with MiGEC, and CDR3 positions were determined with MiXCR. Recombination models were inferred per individual with the repgenHMM and IGoR tools using an EM algorithm. Shared clonotype analysis was performed with the tcR package in R, normalizing sharing by the product of cloneset sizes. Out-of-frame nonproductive sequences were analyzed to study raw recombination free of thymic and clonal selection effects. TCRdb redid the processing of the public reads, applying fastp at Q25 and MiXCR, and retained in-frame beta chains. Rows matching on CDR3 protein sequence are summarized as one entry with the most common DNA and genes. The V and J calls and clone size are TCRdb's, not the authors'. Across this sample there are fewer than 550,000 distinct CDR3 sequences, with approximately 15% seen only once. Approximately 0.98% of the sample lies in the top ten.

From its cysteine to its phenylalanine, the CDR3 spans 17 amino acids. Only the CDR3 DNA stays, 51 bases, in frame from base 1. For CDR1 and CDR2, the germline V gene (reference sequence) lists DFQATT and SNEGSKA. V loses 6 bases at its end and J loses 2 bases; junction bases beyond the gene matches: 12. Findings and caveats that apply to the study as a whole: In monozygotic twins, out-of-frame TCR alpha sharing was systematically underestimated by recombination models, although the models agreed with sharing between unrelated individuals. In beta out-of-frame sequences, excess twin sharing was weaker, because having fewer shared sequences lowered the signal-to-noise ratio. Abundant cord blood beta clonotypes had fewer insertions, young adult naive repertoires showed a similar but weaker trend, and memory repertoires showed no such trend. Because the same donors could not be followed over many years, the conclusions relied on cross-sectional statistical analysis. Compared with coincidental sharing between unrelated individuals, out-of-frame TCR alpha sequences shared between twins had an excess of sequences with low generation probability. Zero-insertion analyses could be partly confounded by invariant T cells such as MAIT and iNKT, although diverse VJ usage argued against such confounding for most clonotypes.

Only healthy Caucasian donors were included. Three pairs of female monozygotic twins, all aged roughly 18 to 29 years, were included in the twin cohort. CD4+ and CD8+ T cell populations were isolated with positive isolation kits from Invitrogen. As to this clonotype: Its antigen remains undetermined. Base qualities are missing; no much larger clone stands one base away.

The sample also formed part of further work on yellow fever vaccine responses in identical twins. In that second paper, the authors write: According to the authors, in identical twins the way T cells responded to vaccination appeared partly convergent and partly personalized. Focusing on identical twins, the study followed the T cell clones that responded to the vaccine, and did so with precision.

Sequenced: CD4+ T cells sorted from blood. The TCR sequence derives from a woman in her late teens or twenties in good health. This chain joins TRBV20-1 to TRBJ2-2; 10 central nucleotides agree with TRBD2. The CDR3 region has the sequence CSAANLGLALNTGELFF. The nucleotide sequence reads TGCAGTGCCGCTAACTTGGGACTAGCGCTAAACACCGGGGAGCTGTTTTTT.